This is a list of T cell receptor beta chains from one sample in a study of beta chain features in type 1 diabetes. Repertoires were generated with immunoSEQ multiplex PCR, while TCRdb's copy carries only in-frame clones and drops some. The table includes 400,000 to 450,000 clones, more than 11% detected once. Sequencing was done on a sample of naive CD4+ T cells from blood. These receptors came from a man younger than 45 in good health. The CDR3 runs from the conserved cysteine through the conserved F or W. The order of the fields is clone size, J gene, D gene, V gene, CDR3 protein, CDR3 DNA. D genes are given only for firm matches. Some rows have no size entry. The others give once, few or many, or a class for an expanded clone.

>few|TRBJ2-5|TRBD1|TRBV7-9
CASTRRQGQGPRETQYF
TGTGCCAGCACCCGCAGACAGGGTCAAGGGCCTAGGGAGACCCAGTACTTC
>-|TRBJ1-2|-|TRBV14
CASSQAGSTGYTF
TGTGCCAGCAGCCAAGCAGGGTCCACTGGCTACACCTTC
>-|TRBJ2-3|-|TRBV18
CASSPASTDTQYF
TGTGCCAGCTCACCGGCCAGCACAGATACGCAGTATTTT
>-|TRBJ2-3|TRBD2|TRBV4-3
CASSLQTSGRTDTQYF
TGCGCCAGCAGCCTCCAGACTAGCGGGAGAACAGATACGCAGTATTTT
>few|TRBJ2-5|-|TRBV15
CATSRTGLQETQYF
TGTGCCACCAGCCGAACGGGACTCCAAGAGACCCAGTACTTC
>-|TRBJ1-1|-|TRBV4-3
CASSQNPYTEAFF
TGCGCCAGCAGCCAAAATCCCTACACTGAAGCTTTCTTT
>few|TRBJ2-1|-|TRBV9
CASSVGTASYNEQFF
TGTGCCAGCAGCGTAGGGACAGCATCCTACAATGAGCAGTTCTTC
>few|TRBJ2-7|-|TRBV11-3
CASSLTAYYEQYF
TGTGCCAGCAGCCTGACAGCATACTACGAGCAGTACTTC
>-|TRBJ1-1|-|TRBV7-9
CASSTHGRPAEAFF
TGTGCCAGCAGCACCCATGGGCGACCCGCTGAAGCTTTCTTT
>few|TRBJ2-5|TRBD2|TRBV4-3
CASSQLRSGLGETQYF
TGCGCCAGCAGCCAACTAAGGTCCGGACTAGGGGAGACCCAGTACTTC
>-|TRBJ2-1|TRBD2|TRBV11-3
CASSFLAGVTYNEQFF
TGTGCCAGCAGCTTCCTGGCGGGGGTAACCTACAATGAGCAGTTCTTC
>-|TRBJ2-1|-|TRBV19
CASSLGVKNEQFF
TGTGCCAGTAGTCTCGGTGTTAAAAATGAGCAGTTCTTC
>few|TRBJ1-1|-|TRBV5-4
CASSFGGKDTEAFF
TGTGCCAGCAGCTTTGGGGGAAAGGACACTGAAGCTTTCTTT
>few|TRBJ1-1|-|TRBV10-3
CAISEQQVNTEAFF
TGTGCCATCAGTGAGCAACAGGTGAACACTGAAGCTTTCTTT
>-|TRBJ1-1|-|TRBV19
CASSIRIGTEAFF
TGTGCCAGTAGTATTAGAATAGGGACTGAAGCTTTCTTT
>-|TRBJ2-3|TRBD1|TRBV19
CASRPDRGGADTQYF
TGTGCCAGTAGACCCGACAGGGGGGGAGCAGATACGCAGTATTTT
>-|TRBJ2-1|-|TRBV7-9
CASSLDRREQFF
TGTGCCAGCAGCTTGGACCGTAGGGAGCAGTTCTTC
>-|TRBJ2-3|-|TRBV7-2
CASSFTGRGASTDTQYF
TGTGCCAGCAGCTTCACGGGTCGGGGGGCTAGCACAGATACGCAGTATTTT
>few|TRBJ1-2|-|TRBV2
CASSEALSGGDGYTF
TGTGCCAGCAGTGAAGCGCTTTCGGGGGGCGATGGCTACACCTTC
>-|TRBJ2-3|TRBD2|TRBV5-6
CASSWMGLDTDTQYF
TGTGCCAGCAGCTGGATGGGACTAGACACAGATACGCAGTATTTT
>-|TRBJ2-2|-|TRBV2
CASSETGTPTGELFF
TGTGCCAGCAGTGAGACCGGGACACCGACCGGGGAGCTGTTTTTT
>-|TRBJ2-3|-|TRBV10-3
CAISESSGKVDTQYF
TGTGCCATCAGTGAGTCTTCGGGAAAAGTAGATACGCAGTATTTT
>-|TRBJ2-1|-|TRBV11-3
CASTLWDNEQFF
TGTGCCAGCACCCTTTGGGACAATGAGCAGTTCTTC
>few|TRBJ2-1|-|TRBV5-1
CASSLGSSYNEQFF
TGCGCCAGCAGCTTGGGAAGCTCCTACAATGAGCAGTTCTTC
>-|TRBJ1-4|-|TRBV7-9
CASSLSEVANEKLFF
TGTGCCAGCAGCTTGTCGGAAGTGGCTAATGAAAAACTGTTTTTT
>few|TRBJ2-7|-|TRBV5-6
CASSPDGSYEQYF
TGTGCCAGCAGCCCCGACGGATCCTACGAGCAGTACTTC
>few|TRBJ2-5|-|TRBV29-1
CSVEPGPKTQYF
TGCAGCGTTGAACCGGGACCGAAGACCCAGTACTTC
>-|TRBJ2-5|-|TRBV7-9
CASSLNGRAQETQYF
TGTGCCAGCAGCTTAAATGGCAGGGCGCAAGAGACCCAGTACTTC
>many|TRBJ1-2|TRBD1|TRBV30
CAWKRTGGYGYTF
TGTGCCTGGAAGCGGACAGGGGGCTATGGCTACACCTTC
>-|TRBJ2-1|TRBD2|TRBV9
CASSVLAGEGEQFF
TGTGCCAGCAGCGTACTAGCGGGAGAAGGTGAGCAGTTCTTC
>-|TRBJ2-5|-|TRBV14
CASSRPRFTSGETQYF
TGTGCCAGCAGCCGGCCCCGATTTACCTCAGGGGAGACCCAGTACTTC
>many|TRBJ2-3|-|TRBV23-1
CASSLPQETQYF
TGCGCCAGCAGTCTTCCCCAAGAGACGCAGTATTTT
>few|TRBJ2-3|TRBD2|TRBV7-3
CASSLLAGGSADTQYF
TGTGCCAGCAGCTTACTGGCGGGAGGATCCGCAGATACGCAGTATTTT
>-|TRBJ2-5|-|TRBV7-2
CASSLRLWGESAQYF
TGTGCCAGCAGCTTACGGCTTTGGGGAGAGTCGGCCCAGTACTTC
>once|TRBJ1-6|TRBD1|TRBV2
CASQGQGASPLHF
TGTGCCAGCCAAGGACAGGGGGCTTCACCCCTCCACTTT
>-|TRBJ1-1|-|TRBV9
CASSPMIGNTEAFF
TGTGCCAGCAGCCCTATGATCGGGAACACTGAAGCTTTCTTT
>few|TRBJ2-7|TRBD1|TRBV4-1
CASSQDLTGSGYEQYF
TGCGCCAGCAGCCAAGACCTGACAGGGAGCGGCTACGAGCAGTACTTC
>-|TRBJ2-1|-|TRBV19
CASRKLGRDNEQFF
TGTGCCAGTAGGAAGCTAGGGCGAGACAATGAGCAGTTCTTC
>-|TRBJ2-5|TRBD1|TRBV25-1
CASSEYRGQGQETQYF
TGTGCCAGCAGTGAATATAGGGGACAGGGACAAGAGACCCAGTACTTC
>-|TRBJ2-3|-|TRBV15
CATSSPSGVKGDTQYF
TGTGCCACCAGCAGCCCTTCCGGAGTTAAGGGAGATACGCAGTATTTT
>-|TRBJ1-1|TRBD1|TRBV7-9
CASSFTGQKNTEAFF
TGTGCCAGCAGCTTTACGGGACAGAAGAACACTGAAGCTTTCTTT
>few|TRBJ2-5|-|TRBV7-7
CASSLEGDPRKTQYF
TGTGCCAGCAGCTTAGAGGGGGATCCAAGGAAGACCCAGTACTTC
>few|TRBJ2-7|TRBD1|TRBV7-2
CASSPSGQRSYEQYF
TGTGCCAGCAGCCCCTCGGGACAGAGATCCTACGAGCAGTACTTC
>-|TRBJ2-4|-|TRBV6-1
CASSPGTAKNIQYF
TGTGCCAGCAGTCCGGGGACGGCCAAAAACATTCAGTACTTC
>-|TRBJ2-4|TRBD1|TRBV7-3
CASSLGQGANIQYF
TGTGCCAGCAGCTTGGGACAGGGGGCAAACATTCAGTACTTC